These 27 T cell receptor beta chains were sequenced from one sample in a study of cytomegalovirus exposure and HLA in healthy donors. 60 Vbeta and 13 Jbeta primers were used in PCR. TCRdb's table, derived via immunoSEQ multiplex PCR, lists solely in-frame clones and lacks some. The sample has 150,000 to 200,000 clones, roughly four fifths seen once. The sequenced material came from PBMCs. These receptors all stem from a man aged 45 to 65 in good health and CMV-seropositive.

The rearrangement uses TRBV7-2 and TRBJ2-3, with a tentative D call TRBD2 (6 bases). CDR3 length: 15 residues. Trimming left V 1 base short and J 0 bases short, with 8 bases between. The germline V gene encodes CDR1 SGHTA and CDR2 FQGNSA. The CDR3 loop reads CASSLVGSSTDTQYF. In DNA form, the CDR3 reads TGTGCCAGCAGCTTAGTCGGGAGTAGCACAGATACGCAGTATTTT.

This chain joins TRBV11-2 and TRBJ2-3; TRBD2 agrees at 11 bases. Germline CDR1 SGHAT, CDR2 FQNNGV. The length of the CDR3 is 16 residues. V lost 5 bases to trimming and J lost 2 bases; unmatched junction nucleotides: 6. DNA of the CDR3: TGTGCCAGCAGCATCCTAGCGGGAGGAAACACAGATACGCAGTATTTT. Translated, it gives CASSILAGGNTDTQYF.

The chain has TRBV19 and TRBJ2-7; 7 nucleotides align to TRBD2. This CDR3 region has 16 residues. Germline V CDR1 and CDR2: LNHDA, SQIVND (reference sequence). V dropped 4 bases and J dropped 4; count of bases not matched to a gene: 13. CDR3 residues: CASSTLMAGAVYEQYF. The CDR3 DNA follows: TGTGCCAGTAGTACGCTCATGGCGGGAGCGGTTTACGAGCAGTACTTC. Using reference TRBV19 and TRBJ2-7 for the parts outside the CDR3, the full variable domain is DGGITQSPKYLFRKEGQNVTLSCEQNLNHDAMYWYRQDPGQGLRLIYYSQIVNDFQKGDIAEGYSVSREKKESFPLTVTSAQKNPTAFYLCASSTLMAGAVYEQYFGPGTRLTVT.

For the CDR3, the DNA is TGTGCCAGCAGTTCGGGGGATAATGAAGCTTTCTTT. It encodes CASSSGDNEAFF. The genes are TRBV28 and TRBJ1-1; tentatively, D is TRBD1 (5 bases). The length of the CDR3 is 12 residues. Germline values: CDR1 MDHEN, CDR2 SYDVKM. With 4 bases removed from V and 7 bases from J, the gap between germline ends came to 10 bases.

This chain links TRBV11-3 with TRBJ1-1; D remains ambiguous. The V gene's germline CDR1 is SGHNT and CDR2 YENEEA. V lost 0 bases to trimming and J lost 2 bases, with 4 bases between them. The CDR3 covers 13 residues. The CDR3 reads CASSLDPNTEAFF. Written as DNA, the CDR3 is TGTGCCAGCAGCTTAGATCCTAACACTGAAGCTTTCTTT.

This clone appeared a few times. This sequence is one base from a far larger clone and is likely a read error. This sample includes further DNA sequences coding for the same CDR3. The chain carries TRBV4-1 and TRBJ2-7; the match to TRBD1 covers 11 bases. After removal of 4 bases from V and 3 bases from J, the junction contained 5 bases not matched to a gene. This CDR3 is built from 15 residues. The germline CDR1 and CDR2 sequences are MGHRA and YSYEKL. The CDR3 nucleotides read TGCGCCAGCAGCCTAACCGGGACAGGGGGCTACGAGCAGTACTTC. As protein: CASSLTGTGGYEQYF.

J is TRBJ2-5 and V is TRBV28; TRBD1 aligns across 9 bases. This CDR3 comprises 15 residues. V shed 4 bases, J shed 5 bases, and the junction held 8 bases outside the gene matches. The germline CDR1 and CDR2 sequences are MDHEN and SYDVKM. For the CDR3, the DNA is TGTGCCAGCAGTTCCGGGACAGGGTTGGTTGAGACCCAGTACTTC. Protein product: CASSSGTGLVETQYF.

This rearrangement joins TRBV29-1 to TRBJ1-2; D unresolved. Per the germline V gene, CDR1 is SQVTM and CDR2 is ANQGSEA. V shed 6 bases and J shed 0 bases, with 8 bases lying between them. The length of the CDR3 is 12 residues. For the CDR3, the DNA is TGCAGCGTGCTTCTAGCTAACTATGGCTACACCTTC. Translation: CSVLLANYGYTF.

The CDR3 is CASSTTGGIEAFF. For the CDR3, the DNA is TGTGCCAGCTCAACGACAGGGGGTATTGAAGCTTTCTTT. The chain employs TRBV18 and TRBJ1-1; TRBD1 matches at 9 bases. The junction had 5 bases not matched to a gene; V was cut back by 5 bases and J by 7 bases. CDR3 length: 13 amino acids. CDR1 is KGHSH, CDR2 LQKENI, per germline.

The chain carries TRBV5-1 and TRBJ2-1; D gene uncertain. V was shortened by 0 bases and J by 8 bases, with 6 bases between the two germline ends. Germline loops: CDR1 SGHRS, CDR2 YFSETQ. There are 12 residues in the CDR3. The CDR3 DNA follows: TGCGCCAGCAGCTTGGATAGAGATGAGCAGTTCTTC. It yields the protein CASSLDRDEQFF. The variable domain in full, with the rest retrieved from reference TRBV5-1 and TRBJ2-1, is KAGVTQTPRYLIKTRGQQVTLSCSPISGHRSVSWYQQTPGQGLQFLFEYFSETQRNKGNFPGRFSGRQFSNSRSEMNVSTLELGDSALYLCASSLDRDEQFFGPGTRLTVL.

This chain joins TRBV13 and TRBJ2-3; 12 nucleotides agree with TRBD2. Germline trimming cut 3 bases from V and 5 bases from J; bases unmatched to any gene: 3. The CDR3 length is 15 residues. The germline CDR1 and CDR2 sequences are PRHDT and FYEKMQ (reference sequence). CDR3 amino acids: CASSLTSGSVDTQYF. CDR3 DNA sequence: TGTGCCAGCAGCTTGACTAGCGGGAGTGTAGATACGCAGTATTTT.

This clone was seen once. This rearrangement joins TRBV5-4 to TRBJ2-5, with D unclear. CDR3 length: 14 amino acids. The ends were cut back, 0 bases at V and 4 bases at J, with 10 bases in the middle. Germline lookup yields CDR1 SGHNT and CDR2 YYREEE (reference sequence). The CDR3 sequence is CASSLGQVRETQYF. For the CDR3, the DNA is TGTGCCAGCAGCTTGGGGCAGGTCAGAGAGACCCAGTACTTC.

This clone turned up a few times. This same CDR3 is encoded by further DNA sequences in the sample. The chain joins TRBV30 to TRBJ1-1, with D possibly TRBD1 on 5 matching bases. Trimming left V 0 bases short and J 4 bases short, with 12 bases between. This CDR3 comprises 14 residues. The germline V gene has CDR1 GTSNPN and CDR2 SVGIG (reference sequence). Here the CDR3 DNA reads TGTGCCTGGAGTGTACTGGGGGGTTCCACTGAAGCTTTCTTT. It specifies CAWSVLGGSTEAFF.

V is TRBV6-4 and J is TRBJ1-6; D is ambiguous. Germline CDR1 reads MRHNA; CDR2 reads SNTAGT. The CDR3 sequence is 14 residues long. V shed 5 bases and J shed 7 bases, with 12 bases lying between them. The CDR3 sequence is CASSQSEANSPLHF. The CDR3 nucleotides read TGTGCCAGCAGTCAATCGGAGGCCAATTCACCCCTCCACTTT.

This chain links TRBV9 with TRBJ1-2; the D is unclear. Per the germline V gene, CDR1 is SGDLS and CDR2 is YYNGEE. The CDR3 is made up of 18 amino acids. V lost 4 bases and J 0 bases, leaving 22 bases between the germline ends. Written as DNA, the CDR3 is TGTGCCAGCAGCTCCTCATCTCTTAGGGCGGGTCCTAACTATGGCTACACCTTC. Translating it yields CASSSSSLRAGPNYGYTF. The variable domain in full, with the rest retrieved from reference TRBV9 and TRBJ1-2, is DSGVTQTPKHLITATGQRVTLRCSPRSGDLSVYWYQQSLDQGLQFLIQYYNGEERAKGNILERFSAQQFPDLHSELNLSSLELGDSALYFCASSSSSLRAGPNYGYTFGSGTRLTVV.

This chain links TRBV28 with TRBJ1-2; TRBD1 matches at 10 bases. The CDR3 totals 16 residues. V dropped 5 bases and J dropped 4; count of bases not matched to a gene: 10. Per germline, CDR1 MDHEN and CDR2 SYDVKM. This chain's CDR3 is CASSLSGTGAIYGYTF. CDR3 nucleotide sequence: TGTGCCAGCAGTCTCTCCGGGACAGGGGCAATCTATGGCTACACCTTC.

The chain combines TRBV2 with TRBJ2-7; perhaps TRBD1 as D (5 bases). Germline CDR1 reads SNHLY; CDR2 reads FYNNEI. The CDR3 runs to 14 residues. With 4 bases removed from V and 6 bases from J, the gap between germline ends came to 16 bases. The CDR3 DNA reads as TGTGCCAGCAGTGCCCTCGCAGGGCCCGGCGAGCAGTACTTC. It translates to CASSALAGPGEQYF.

The J gene is TRBJ1-1, the V gene TRBV18, with TRBD1 as a possible D gene (5 bases). The CDR3 runs 15 residues. CDR1 and CDR2 (germline): KGHSH, LQKENI. V was cut by 6 bases and J by 3 bases, with 17 bases left in between. CDR3 region: CASSGKDGGDTEAFF. For the CDR3, the DNA is TGTGCCAGCTCCGGAAAGGACGGGGGGGACACTGAAGCTTTCTTT.

The genes are TRBV9 and TRBJ2-5; TRBD1 matches 8 bases. Germline V gives CDR1 SGDLS, CDR2 YYNGEE. This CDR3 region has 16 residues. V lost 3 bases, J lost 2 bases, and 9 bases stayed unmatched. The CDR3 is CASSGTGIVRQETQYF. CDR3 DNA: TGTGCCAGCAGCGGGACAGGGATAGTTAGGCAAGAGACCCAGTACTTC.

The V and J genes are TRBV19 and TRBJ2-7; tentative D call: TRBD2 (5 bases). The CDR3 runs to 15 residues. The V and J ends lost 2 bases and 2 bases respectively, with 13 bases between them. CDR1 and CDR2 (germline): LNHDA, SQIVND (reference sequence). CDR3 in amino acids: CASSIRGTPPYEQYF. CDR3 in DNA: TGTGCCAGTAGTATACGGGGTACCCCCCCCTACGAGCAGTACTTC.

This chain joins TRBV30 and TRBJ2-5, with D possibly TRBD2 on 5 matching bases. Germline V gives CDR1 GTSNPN, CDR2 SVGIG (reference sequence). There are 15 residues in the CDR3. V was cut by 4 bases and J by 3 bases, with 18 bases left in between. The CDR3 region is CAWNSLGSGEETQYF. As DNA, the CDR3 is TGTGCCTGGAACTCTTTGGGCTCCGGGGAAGAGACCCAGTACTTC.

The chain joins TRBV7-3 to TRBJ2-3, with 8 bases lining up with TRBD2. Germline values: CDR1 SGHTA, CDR2 FQGTGA. The CDR3 contains 17 residues. With V trimmed by 4 bases and J by 1 base, 10 bases remained unmatched. CDR3 sequence (DNA): TGTGCCAGCAGCTCGGGACTAGGGAGGGCAGGCACAGATACGCAGTATTTT. Its protein product is CASSSGLGRAGTDTQYF.

The chain joins TRBV27 to TRBJ2-1; the match to TRBD2 covers 14 bases. Trimming cost V 7 bases and J 0 bases; bases outside gene matches: 5. Germline loops: CDR1 MNHEY, CDR2 SMNVEV (reference sequence). This CDR3 comprises 17 residues. CDR3 in DNA: TGTGCCAGCATGAGACTAGCGGGGGGGAGCTCCTACAATGAGCAGTTCTTC. It encodes CASMRLAGGSSYNEQFF.

This chain links TRBV9 with TRBJ2-1, with 8 bases identical to TRBD2. The CDR3 is made up of 16 amino acids. With V trimmed by 0 bases and J by 4 bases, 6 bases remained unmatched. The germline gives CDR1 SGDLS, CDR2 YYNGEE. CDR3: CASSVAAGEPYNEQFF. DNA for the CDR3: TGTGCCAGCAGCGTAGCAGCGGGAGAGCCTTACAATGAGCAGTTCTTC.

The gene calls are TRBV7-2 and TRBJ2-3; D remains unclear. The ends were cut back, 3 bases at V and 1 base at J, with 5 bases in the middle. This CDR3 is 13 amino acids long. Germline loops: CDR1 SGHTA, CDR2 FQGNSA. The CDR3 region is CASSFEGTDTQYF. In DNA, the CDR3 is TGTGCCAGCAGCTTCGAGGGCACAGATACGCAGTATTTT.

The chain couples TRBV9 to TRBJ2-7; D possibly corresponds to TRBD1 (5 bases). The CDR3 is made up of 13 amino acids. CDR1 SGDLS and CDR2 YYNGEE come from the germline V gene. Trimming took off 0 bases at V and 7 bases at J, with 11 bases between the two ends. The CDR3 protein is CASSVGQGGEQYF. The CDR3, as DNA: TGTGCCAGCAGCGTAGGTCAGGGTGGAGAGCAGTACTTC.

The chain is built from TRBV4-1 and TRBJ2-3; TRBD2 matches at 8 bases. This CDR3 comprises 18 residues. Germline V lookup: CDR1 MGHRA, CDR2 YSYEKL. J lost 2 bases, V lost 0 bases, and 10 bases had no gene match. This CDR3 reads CASSQEAGGRGNTDTQYF. The CDR3 bases are TGCGCCAGCAGCCAAGAGGCGGGAGGCAGGGGAAACACAGATACGCAGTATTTT.